The clone carrying this T cell receptor beta chain appeared many times. These data are taken from a study of T-cell reconstitution after alpha-beta-depleted transplantation in children. A TCRbeta library incorporating unique molecular identifiers was prepared. MiXCR, run by TCRdb on the PCR reads, gives a single entry per CDR3 protein. Of around 240,000 distinct CDR3 sequences in the sample, about 9.6% were seen once. The CDR3 contains 15 residues. The V and J ends lost 1 base and 1 base, in that order; junction bases with no gene match: 2. This sequence was found in a human donor who donated a stem cell graft to a child with SCID. The rearrangement joins TRBV12-3 or TRBV12-4 to TRBJ1-2, with TRBD1 matching over 8 bases. The sequences come from PBMCs from the stem cell graft donor, collected from the stem cell graft. The CDR3 reads CASSLVDRVNYGYTF. CDR3 nucleotide sequence: TGTGCCAGCAGTTTAGTGGACAGGGTTAACTATGGCTACACCTTC.